Listed below are T cell receptor beta chains from one sample, sequenced in a study of cytomegalovirus exposure and HLA in healthy donors. The method was immunoSEQ multiplex PCR; TCRdb's version includes in-frame clones alone and lacks a portion of them. The sample has roughly 18,000 clones, approximately 68% seen once. Sequencing used PBMCs. Receptors originate from a man between 18 and 35 years old in good health and CMV-seronegative. CDR3s include the opening cysteine and the closing phenylalanine or tryptophan. D genes are given only for firm matches. Size is omitted from some rows. Given values are once, few, many or a class for expanded clones.

>NA|TRBD1|TRBV30|TRBJ1-2
CAWRLQGNYGYTF
TGTGCCTGGCGTCTACAGGGGAACTATGGCTACACCTTC
>NA|NA|TRBV2|TRBJ1-2
CASSEGKAGAYYGYTF
TGTGCCAGCAGTGAAGGAAAGGCAGGGGCTTACTATGGCTACACCTTC
>NA|TRBD1|TRBV7-9|TRBJ2-7
CASTFGQGSYEQYF
TGTGCCAGCACATTCGGACAGGGTTCCTACGAGCAGTACTTC
>NA|TRBD2|TRBV7-2|TRBJ2-1
CASRPLAGESYNEQFF
TGTGCCAGCAGACCACTAGCGGGAGAATCCTACAATGAGCAGTTCTTC
>medium-sized|NA|TRBV11-2|TRBJ1-1
CASSLGLGPNTEAFF
TGTGCCAGCAGCTTAGGGCTGGGGCCGAACACTGAAGCTTTCTTT
>NA|NA|TRBV27|TRBJ1-2
CAGFSDSEDYGYTF
TGTGCCGGATTCTCTGACAGCGAAGACTATGGCTACACCTTC
>NA|NA|TRBV6-5|TRBJ2-1
CASSSRTAYNEQFF
TGTGCCAGCAGTTCACGGACTGCCTACAATGAGCAGTTCTTC
>NA|TRBD1|TRBV30|TRBJ1-6
CAWSGDRYNSPLHF
TGTGCCTGGAGTGGGGACAGATATAATTCACCCCTCCACTTT
>NA|NA|TRBV7-9|TRBJ2-1
CASSVGYAPNNEQFF
TGTGCCAGCAGCGTAGGGTATGCACCTAACAATGAGCAGTTCTTC
>NA|NA|TRBV30|TRBJ2-1
CAYDRTGEQFF
TGTGCCTACGACAGGACCGGGGAGCAGTTCTTC
>NA|NA|TRBV4-3|TRBJ1-1
CASSQVAGNTEAFF
TGCGCCAGCAGCCAAGTTGCCGGTAACACTGAAGCTTTCTTT
>few|TRBD2|TRBV18|TRBJ2-1
CASSGGAPPTNEQFF
TGTGCCAGCTCCGGGGGGGCACCCCCCACCAATGAGCAGTTCTTC
>NA|NA|TRBV30|TRBJ1-1
CAWMQGSTEAFF
TGTGCCTGGATGCAGGGTTCCACTGAAGCTTTCTTT
>NA|TRBD1|TRBV6-1|TRBJ2-7
CASSAAPGQLAYEQYF
TGTGCCAGCAGTGCAGCACCGGGACAGCTAGCCTACGAGCAGTACTTC
>once|NA|TRBV6-5|TRBJ1-2
CASSYFGNYGYTF
TGTGCCAGCAGTTACTTCGGGAACTATGGCTACACCTTC
>NA|TRBD1|TRBV29-1|TRBJ1-2
CSVTGGGGYGYTF
TGCAGCGTAACAGGGGGCGGGGGCTATGGCTACACCTTC
>NA|TRBD1|TRBV25-1|TRBJ1-1
CASSDRQGLGTEAFF
TGTGCCAGCAGTGATAGACAGGGTTTGGGCACTGAAGCTTTCTTT
>few|NA|TRBV30|TRBJ1-1
CAWTQGRNTEAFF
TGTGCCTGGACACAGGGAAGAAACACTGAAGCTTTCTTT
>NA|NA|TRBV14|TRBJ1-4
CASSRQGMVGEKLFF
TGTGCCAGCAGCCGCCAGGGAATGGTGGGGGAAAAACTGTTTTTT
>NA|TRBD1|TRBV5-1|TRBJ2-7
CASSLSGQGIHEQYF
TGCGCCAGCAGCTTGAGTGGACAGGGGATCCACGAGCAGTACTTC
>NA|NA|TRBV30|TRBJ2-7
CAWSRGESYEQYF
TGTGCCTGGAGTCGCGGAGAGTCCTACGAGCAGTACTTC
>few|NA|TRBV5-6|TRBJ1-4
CASRGRVDEKLFF
TGTGCCAGCAGGGGGAGGGTTGATGAAAAACTGTTTTTT
>NA|TRBD1|TRBV30|TRBJ1-5
CAWSDTGDQPQHF
TGTGCCTGGAGTGATACAGGGGATCAGCCCCAGCATTTT
>NA|TRBD2|TRBV10-2|TRBJ2-7
CASSESGSGRSYEQYF
TGCGCCAGCAGTGAGTCAGGGAGCGGGAGGTCGTACGAGCAGTACTTC
>NA|NA|TRBV30|TRBJ1-1
CAWSGQRNTEAFF
TGTGCCTGGAGTGGACAGAGGAACACTGAAGCTTTCTTT